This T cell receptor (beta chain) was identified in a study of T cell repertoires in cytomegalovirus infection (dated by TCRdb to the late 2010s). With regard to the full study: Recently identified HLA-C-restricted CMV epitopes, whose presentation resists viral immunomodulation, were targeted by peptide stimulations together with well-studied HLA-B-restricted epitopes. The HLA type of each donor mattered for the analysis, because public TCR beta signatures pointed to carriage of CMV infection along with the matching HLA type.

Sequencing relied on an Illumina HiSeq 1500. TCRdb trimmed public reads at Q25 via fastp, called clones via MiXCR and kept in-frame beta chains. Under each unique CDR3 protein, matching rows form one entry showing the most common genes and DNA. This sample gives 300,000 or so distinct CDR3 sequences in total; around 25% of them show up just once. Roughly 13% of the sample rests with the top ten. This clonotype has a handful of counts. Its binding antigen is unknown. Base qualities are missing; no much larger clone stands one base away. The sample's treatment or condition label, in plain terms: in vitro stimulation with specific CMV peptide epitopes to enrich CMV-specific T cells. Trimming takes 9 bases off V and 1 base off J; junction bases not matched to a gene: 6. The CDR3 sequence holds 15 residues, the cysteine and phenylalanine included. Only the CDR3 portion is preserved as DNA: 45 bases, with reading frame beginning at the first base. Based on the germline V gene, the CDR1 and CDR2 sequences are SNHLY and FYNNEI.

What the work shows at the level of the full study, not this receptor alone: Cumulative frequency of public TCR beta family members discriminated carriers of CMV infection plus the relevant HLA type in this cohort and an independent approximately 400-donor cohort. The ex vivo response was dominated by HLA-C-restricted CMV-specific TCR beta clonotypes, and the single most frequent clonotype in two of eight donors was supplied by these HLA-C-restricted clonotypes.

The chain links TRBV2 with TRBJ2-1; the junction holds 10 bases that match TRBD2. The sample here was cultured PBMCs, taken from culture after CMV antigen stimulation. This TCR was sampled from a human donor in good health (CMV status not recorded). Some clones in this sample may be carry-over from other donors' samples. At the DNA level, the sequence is TGTGCCAGGAAGCTAGCGGGAGATTCCTACAATGAGCAGTTCTTC. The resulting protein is CARKLAGDSYNEQFF.